One TCR beta chain is described in this entry. Its specificity is unknown. The same CDR3 is also encoded by other DNA sequences in this sample. This record belongs to a study of OX40 agonist ivuxolimab in advanced cancers. Study information: The group had a mean age of roughly 65 years, ranged from about 20 to 90, and was 80% to 85% male. Three partial responders included one hepatocellular carcinoma patient and two cutaneous melanoma patients.

General observations from the study: The CD4+ and CD8+ T cells in the blood had expanded clonally by week 6 at 0.1 to 3.0 mg/kg.

Sequencing was performed with immunoSEQ multiplex PCR; in TCRdb, only in-frame clones are kept and a portion is missing. Here the sample spans some 50,000 clones, around 90% being singletons. This TCR derives from an adult with an advanced solid tumor such as melanoma, head and neck, liver or kidney cancer. Sequenced material: CD4+ or CD8+ T cells sorted from blood, taken in a trial of the OX40 agonist ivuxolimab.

The CDR3 DNA is TGTGCCAGCAGCTTAGCGGCCAGGGAGTACACCTTC. It encodes CASSLAAREYTF. This chain links TRBV7-9 with TRBJ1-2; D possibly corresponds to TRBD1 (5 bases). The CDR3 is 12 residues long. CDR1 and CDR2 (germline): SEHNR, FQNEAQ (reference sequence). Trimming took off 0 bases at V and 11 bases at J, with 10 bases between the two ends.